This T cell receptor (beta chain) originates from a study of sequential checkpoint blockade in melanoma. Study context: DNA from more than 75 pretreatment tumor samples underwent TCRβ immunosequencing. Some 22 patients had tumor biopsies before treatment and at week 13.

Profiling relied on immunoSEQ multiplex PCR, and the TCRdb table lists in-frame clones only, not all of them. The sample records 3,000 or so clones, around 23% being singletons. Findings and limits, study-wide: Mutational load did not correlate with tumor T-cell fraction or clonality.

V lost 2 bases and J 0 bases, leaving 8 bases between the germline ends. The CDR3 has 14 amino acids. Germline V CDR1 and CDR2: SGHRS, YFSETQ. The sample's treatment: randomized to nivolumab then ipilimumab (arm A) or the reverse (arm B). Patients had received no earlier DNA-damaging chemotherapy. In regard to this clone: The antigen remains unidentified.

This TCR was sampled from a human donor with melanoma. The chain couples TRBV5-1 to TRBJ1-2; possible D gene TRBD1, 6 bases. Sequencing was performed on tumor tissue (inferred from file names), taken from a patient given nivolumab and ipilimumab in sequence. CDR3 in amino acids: CASSFDRPNYGYTF. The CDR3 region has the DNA TGCGCCAGCAGCTTCGACAGGCCTAACTATGGCTACACCTTC.